This T cell receptor beta chain was identified in a study of immune evolution from preneoplasia to lung adenocarcinoma. On the study more broadly: HLA loss of heterozygosity: under 7.5% AIS, about 15% MIA, around 35% ADC, none AAH.

In the case of this clone: Antigen unknown. A much larger clone is a single base away; this may be a read error.

Method: immunoSEQ multiplex PCR; TCRdb's copy keeps in-frame clones and lacks some. The profile shows about 10,000 clones, 70% to 80% of them singletons. Patients had resection in Japan or China between about 2013 and 2017. Germline CDR1 SGHTA, CDR2 FQGNSA. This CDR3 comprises 12 residues. V shed 1 base and J shed 9 bases, with 7 bases lying between them. Broader study findings: Top clone share appeared to fall from AAH through AIS, MIA, adenocarcinoma. Normal lung had highest clonality; later lesions appeared denser, more diverse.

The sequence came from a person between 65 and 79 years old with lung adenocarcinoma. Sequences were obtained from FFPE minimally invasive lung adenocarcinoma tissue. The chain carries TRBV7-2 and TRBJ1-5; D not certain. The CDR3 region has the DNA TGTGCCAGCAGCTTAGACTCCGGGCCCCAGCATTTT. This sequence encodes CASSLDSGPQHF.